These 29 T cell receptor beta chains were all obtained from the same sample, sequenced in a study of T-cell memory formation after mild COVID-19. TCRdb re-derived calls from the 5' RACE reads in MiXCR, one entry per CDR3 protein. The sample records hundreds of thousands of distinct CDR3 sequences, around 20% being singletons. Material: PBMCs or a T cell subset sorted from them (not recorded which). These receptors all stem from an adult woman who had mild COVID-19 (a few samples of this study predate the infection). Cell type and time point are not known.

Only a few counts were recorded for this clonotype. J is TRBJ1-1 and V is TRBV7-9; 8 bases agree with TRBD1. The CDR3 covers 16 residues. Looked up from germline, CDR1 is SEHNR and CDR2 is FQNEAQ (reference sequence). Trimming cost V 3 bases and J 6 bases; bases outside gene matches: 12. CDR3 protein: CASSFLPRGLGAEAFF. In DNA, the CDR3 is TGTGCCAGCAGCTTCTTGCCCAGGGGGCTTGGGGCTGAAGCTTTCTTT.

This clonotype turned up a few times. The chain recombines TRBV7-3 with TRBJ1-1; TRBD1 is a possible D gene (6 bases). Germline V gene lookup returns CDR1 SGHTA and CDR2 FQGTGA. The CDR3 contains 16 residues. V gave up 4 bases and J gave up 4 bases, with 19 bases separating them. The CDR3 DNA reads TGTGCCAGCAGCTCCCTCCCACAGGGAGTGGGCACTGAAGCTTTCTTT. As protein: CASSSLPQGVGTEAFF.

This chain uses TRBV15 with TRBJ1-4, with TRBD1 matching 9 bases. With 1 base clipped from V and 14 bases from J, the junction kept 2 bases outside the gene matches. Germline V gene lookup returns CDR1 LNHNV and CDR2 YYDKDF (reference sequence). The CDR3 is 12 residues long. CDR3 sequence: CATSRAQGALFF. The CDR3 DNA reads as TGTGCCACCAGCAGAGCACAGGGGGCCCTGTTTTTT.

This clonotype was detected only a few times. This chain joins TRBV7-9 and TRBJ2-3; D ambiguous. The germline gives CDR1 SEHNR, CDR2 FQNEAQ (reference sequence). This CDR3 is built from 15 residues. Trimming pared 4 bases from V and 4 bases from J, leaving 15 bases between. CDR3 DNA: TGTGCCAGCAGCTACGCGCCGAGACTCCCAGATACGCAGTATTTT. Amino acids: CASSYAPRLPDTQYF.

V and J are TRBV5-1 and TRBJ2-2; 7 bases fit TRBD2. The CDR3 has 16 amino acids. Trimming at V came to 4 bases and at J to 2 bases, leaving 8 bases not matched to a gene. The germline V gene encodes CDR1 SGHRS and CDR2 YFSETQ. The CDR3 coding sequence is TGCGCCAGCAGCCCGCTAGCGGCTTTAAACACCGGGGAGCTGTTTTTT. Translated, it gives CASSPLAALNTGELFF.

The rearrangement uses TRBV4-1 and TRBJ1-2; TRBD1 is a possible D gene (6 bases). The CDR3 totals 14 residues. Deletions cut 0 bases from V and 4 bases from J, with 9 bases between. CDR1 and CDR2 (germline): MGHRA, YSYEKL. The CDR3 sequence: CASSQEGGSYGYTF. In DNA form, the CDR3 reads TGCGCCAGCAGCCAAGAAGGGGGGAGCTATGGCTACACCTTC.

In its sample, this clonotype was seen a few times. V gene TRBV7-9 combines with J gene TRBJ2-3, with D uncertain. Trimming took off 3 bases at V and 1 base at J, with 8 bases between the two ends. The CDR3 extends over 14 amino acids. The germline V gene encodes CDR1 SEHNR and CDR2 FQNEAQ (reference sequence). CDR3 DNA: TGTGCCAGCAGCTTCCTCCAGGGCACAGATACGCAGTATTTT. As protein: CASSFLQGTDTQYF. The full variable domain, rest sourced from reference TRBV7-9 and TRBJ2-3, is DTGVSQNPRHKITKRGQNVTFRCDPISEHNRLYWYRQTLGQGPEFLTYFQNEAQLEKSRLLSDRFSAERPKGSFSTLEIQRTEQGDSAMYLCASSFLQGTDTQYFGPGTRLTVL.

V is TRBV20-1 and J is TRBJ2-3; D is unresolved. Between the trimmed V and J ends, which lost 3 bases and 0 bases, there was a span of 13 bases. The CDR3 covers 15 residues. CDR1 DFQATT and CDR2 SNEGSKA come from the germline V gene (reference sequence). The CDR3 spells CSASRRLLSTDTQYF. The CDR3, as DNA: TGCAGTGCTAGTCGGCGGCTCCTAAGCACAGATACGCAGTATTTT.

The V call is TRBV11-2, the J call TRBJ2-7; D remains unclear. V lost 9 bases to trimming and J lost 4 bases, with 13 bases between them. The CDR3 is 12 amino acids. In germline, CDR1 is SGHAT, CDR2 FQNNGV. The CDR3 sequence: CASGVSSYEQYF. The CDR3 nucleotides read TGTGCCAGTGGGGTCTCAAGTTACGAGCAGTACTTC.

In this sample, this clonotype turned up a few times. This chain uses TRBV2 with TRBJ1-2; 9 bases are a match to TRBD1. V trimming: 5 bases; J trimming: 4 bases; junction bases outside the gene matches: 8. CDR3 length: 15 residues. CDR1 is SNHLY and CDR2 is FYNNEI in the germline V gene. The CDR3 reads CASSPSRQGGYGYTF. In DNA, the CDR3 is TGTGCCAGCAGTCCTTCGCGACAGGGGGGCTATGGCTACACCTTC.

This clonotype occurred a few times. The CDR3, as DNA: TGTGCCAGCAGTTCACAGGGGAGGGGGAACACTGAAGCTTTCTTT. As protein: CASSSQGRGNTEAFF. This chain connects TRBV27 to TRBJ1-1, with 7 bases fitting TRBD1. The germline gives CDR1 MNHEY, CDR2 SMNVEV (reference sequence). V was pared by 4 bases and J by 1 base, with 6 bases of the junction left unmatched. This CDR3 region has 15 residues.

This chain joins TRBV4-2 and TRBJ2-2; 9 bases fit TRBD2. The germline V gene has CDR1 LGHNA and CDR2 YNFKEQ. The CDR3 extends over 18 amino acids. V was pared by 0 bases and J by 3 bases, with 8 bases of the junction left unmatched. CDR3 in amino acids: CASSQDSSSGSDTGELFF. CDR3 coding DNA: TGTGCCAGCAGCCAAGATTCGAGTAGCGGGAGTGACACCGGGGAGCTGTTTTTT.

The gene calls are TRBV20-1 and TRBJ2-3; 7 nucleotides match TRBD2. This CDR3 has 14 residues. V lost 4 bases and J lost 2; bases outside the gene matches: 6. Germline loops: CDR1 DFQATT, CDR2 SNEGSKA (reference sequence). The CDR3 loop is CSANGGVLTDTQYF. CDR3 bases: TGCAGTGCTAATGGGGGGGTCCTCACAGATACGCAGTATTTT.

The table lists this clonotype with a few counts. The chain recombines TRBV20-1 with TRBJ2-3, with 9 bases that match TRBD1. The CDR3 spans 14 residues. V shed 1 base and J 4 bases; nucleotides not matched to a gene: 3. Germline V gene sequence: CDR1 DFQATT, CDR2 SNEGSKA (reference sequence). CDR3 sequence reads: CSARVQGASDTQYF. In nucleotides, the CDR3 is TGCAGTGCTAGAGTACAGGGGGCGTCAGATACGCAGTATTTT.

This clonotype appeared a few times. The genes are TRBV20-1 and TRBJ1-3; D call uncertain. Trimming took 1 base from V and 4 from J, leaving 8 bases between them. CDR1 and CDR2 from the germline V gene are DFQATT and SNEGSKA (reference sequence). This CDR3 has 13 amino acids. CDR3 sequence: CSARGLLGNTIYF. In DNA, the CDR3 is TGCAGTGCTAGAGGGCTTCTAGGAAACACCATATATTTT.

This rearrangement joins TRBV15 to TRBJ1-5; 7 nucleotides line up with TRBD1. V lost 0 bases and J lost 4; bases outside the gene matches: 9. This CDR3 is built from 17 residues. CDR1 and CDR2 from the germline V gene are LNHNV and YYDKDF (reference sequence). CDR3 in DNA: TGTGCCACCAGCAGAGATCCCCGGGACAGCTCGAATCAGCCCCAGCATTTT. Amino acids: CATSRDPRDSSNQPQHF.

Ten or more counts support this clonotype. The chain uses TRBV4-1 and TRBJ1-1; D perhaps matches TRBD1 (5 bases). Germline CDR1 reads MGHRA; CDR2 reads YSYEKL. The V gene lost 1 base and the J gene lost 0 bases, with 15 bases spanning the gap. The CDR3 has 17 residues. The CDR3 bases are TGCGCCAGCAGCCAAGTGGTGGCAGGGTCTCTGAACACTGAAGCTTTCTTT. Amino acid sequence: CASSQVVAGSLNTEAFF.

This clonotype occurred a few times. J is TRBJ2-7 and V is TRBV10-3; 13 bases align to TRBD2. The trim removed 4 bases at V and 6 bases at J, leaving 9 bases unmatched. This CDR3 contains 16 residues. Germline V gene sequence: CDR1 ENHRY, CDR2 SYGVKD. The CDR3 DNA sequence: TGTGCCATCAGTGTGACTAGCGGGAGGTCCGAGCGCGAGCAGTACTTC. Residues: CAISVTSGRSEREQYF.

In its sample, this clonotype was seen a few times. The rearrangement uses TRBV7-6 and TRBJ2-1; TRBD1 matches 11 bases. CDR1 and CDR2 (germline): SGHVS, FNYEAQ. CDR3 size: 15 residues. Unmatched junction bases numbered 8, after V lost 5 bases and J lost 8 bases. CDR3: CASSPRTGGFDEQFF. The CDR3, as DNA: TGTGCCAGCAGCCCCCGGACAGGGGGCTTCGATGAGCAGTTCTTC.

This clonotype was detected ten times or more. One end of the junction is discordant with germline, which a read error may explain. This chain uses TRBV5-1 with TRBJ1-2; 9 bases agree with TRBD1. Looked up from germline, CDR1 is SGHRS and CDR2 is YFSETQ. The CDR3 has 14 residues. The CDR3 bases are TGTGCCAGCAGCCCCGGACAGGGGAACTATGGCTACACCTTC. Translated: CASSPGQGNYGYTF.

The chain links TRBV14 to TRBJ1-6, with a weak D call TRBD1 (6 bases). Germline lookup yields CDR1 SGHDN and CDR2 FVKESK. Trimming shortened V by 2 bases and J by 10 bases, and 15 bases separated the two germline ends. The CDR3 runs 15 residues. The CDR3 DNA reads TGTGCCAGCAGCCAATATCAGGGGAGACCGTCACCCCTCCACTTT. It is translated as CASSQYQGRPSPLHF.

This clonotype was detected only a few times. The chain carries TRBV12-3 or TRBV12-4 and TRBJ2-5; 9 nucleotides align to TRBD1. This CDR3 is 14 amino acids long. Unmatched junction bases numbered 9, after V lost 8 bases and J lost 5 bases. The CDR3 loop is CASGTGQGSETQYF. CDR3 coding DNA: TGTGCCAGCGGAACGGGACAGGGATCTGAGACCCAGTACTTC.

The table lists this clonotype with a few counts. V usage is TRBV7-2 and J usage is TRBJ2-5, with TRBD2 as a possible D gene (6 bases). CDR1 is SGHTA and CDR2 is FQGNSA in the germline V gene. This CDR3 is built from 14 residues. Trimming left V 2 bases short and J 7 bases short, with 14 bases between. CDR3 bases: TGTGCCAGCAGCTTAACTAGCCCTGCGGGGACCCAGTACTTC. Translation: CASSLTSPAGTQYF.

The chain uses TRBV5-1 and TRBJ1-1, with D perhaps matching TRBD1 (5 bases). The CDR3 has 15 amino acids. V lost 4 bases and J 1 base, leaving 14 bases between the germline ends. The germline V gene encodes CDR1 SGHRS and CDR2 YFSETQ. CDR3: CASSAQFGQNTEAFF. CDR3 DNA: TGCGCCAGCAGCGCCCAATTTGGACAGAACACTGAAGCTTTCTTT.

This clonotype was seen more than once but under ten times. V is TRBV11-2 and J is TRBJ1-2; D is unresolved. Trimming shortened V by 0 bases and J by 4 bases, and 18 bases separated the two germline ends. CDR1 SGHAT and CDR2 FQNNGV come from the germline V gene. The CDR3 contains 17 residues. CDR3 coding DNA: TGTGCCAGCAGCTTAGATATCGAACGGAATGATCCCTATGGCTACACCTTC. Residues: CASSLDIERNDPYGYTF.

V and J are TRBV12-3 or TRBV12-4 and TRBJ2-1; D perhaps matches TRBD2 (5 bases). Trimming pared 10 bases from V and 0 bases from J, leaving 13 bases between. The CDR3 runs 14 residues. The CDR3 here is CATSSGNSYNEQFF. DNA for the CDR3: TGTGCCACCTCAAGCGGTAACTCCTACAATGAGCAGTTCTTC.

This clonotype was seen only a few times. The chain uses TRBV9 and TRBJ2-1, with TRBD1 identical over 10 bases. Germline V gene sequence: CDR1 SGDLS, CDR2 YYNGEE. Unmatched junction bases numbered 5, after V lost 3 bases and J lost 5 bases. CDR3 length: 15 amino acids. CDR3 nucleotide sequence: TGTGCCAGCAGCGCCGGGACAGGGGATAACAATGAGCAGTTCTTC. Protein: CASSAGTGDNNEQFF. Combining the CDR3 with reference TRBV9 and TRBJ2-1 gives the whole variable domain DSGVTQTPKHLITATGQRVTLRCSPRSGDLSVYWYQQSLDQGLQFLIQYYNGEERAKGNILERFSAQQFPDLHSELNLSSLELGDSALYFCASSAGTGDNNEQFFGPGTRLTVL.

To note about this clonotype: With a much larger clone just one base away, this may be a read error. Here the CDR3 reads CASSQEWDGYNSPLHF. The CDR3 coding sequence is TGCGCCAGCAGCCAAGAATGGGACGGATATAATTCACCCCTCCACTTT. This chain joins TRBV4-1 and TRBJ1-6; D might be TRBD1 (5 bases). Trimming removed 0 bases from V and 4 bases from J, with 10 bases in between. The V gene's germline CDR1 is MGHRA and CDR2 YSYEKL. The CDR3 loop spans 16 amino acids.

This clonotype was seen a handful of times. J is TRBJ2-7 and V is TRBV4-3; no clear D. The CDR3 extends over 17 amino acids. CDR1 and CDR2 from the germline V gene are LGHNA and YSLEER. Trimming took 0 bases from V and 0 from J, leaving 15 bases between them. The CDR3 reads CASSQDLAGRSSYEQYF. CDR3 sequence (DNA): TGCGCCAGCAGCCAAGATCTCGCCGGGCGGAGCTCCTACGAGCAGTACTTC.